This is a list of T cell receptor beta chains from one sample in a study of tissue T cells after allogeneic stem cell transplantation. Only in-frame clones appear in the TCRdb table, and some are missing; sequencing was by immunoSEQ multiplex PCR. The sample carries about 26,000 clones, about 90% recorded once. The specimen comprised blood, sampled before transplantation. These receptors were taken from a male donor aged 60 or over who later had graft-versus-host disease after an allogeneic stem cell transplant. The CDR3 runs from the conserved cysteine through the conserved F or W. The D gene is left open where the match is weak. A row's size may be missing; if present it is once, few, many or a size class.

J gene	V gene	CDR3 length	D gene	clone size	CDR3 DNA	CDR3 protein
TRBJ2-1	TRBV29-1	17	NA	NA	TGCAGCGTTGAAGGGTTTCGACTCAACCTACACGGGAATGAGCAGTTCTTC	CSVEGFRLNLHGNEQFF
TRBJ2-2	TRBV3-1/TRBV3-2	15	NA	NA	TGTGCCAGCAGCCCTATGGGGGCTAGGACCGGGGAGCTGTTTTTT	CASSPMGARTGELFF
TRBJ2-3	TRBV3-1/TRBV3-2	15	NA	NA	TGTGCCAGCAGCCTCCAGAGAAGCCCCACAGATACGCAGTATTTT	CASSLQRSPTDTQYF
TRBJ2-7	TRBV4-2	16	NA	NA	TGTGCCAGCAGCCAAGCTGAAGAGGTTCGTCCCTACGAGCAGTACTTC	CASSQAEEVRPYEQYF
TRBJ1-6	TRBV19	16	NA	NA	TGTGCCAGTAGTATGGATCCACAGGGTCTGGCTTCACCCCTCCACTTT	CASSMDPQGLASPLHF
TRBJ1-2	TRBV3-1/TRBV3-2	15	TRBD1	NA	TGTGCCAGCAGCCAAGCGGCCGGGACAGGGGGTTCCTACACCTTC	CASSQAAGTGGSYTF
TRBJ2-7	TRBV19	16	NA	NA	TGTGCCAGTAGTATAGGGAAGGCCTCGGGTAACTACGAGCAGTACTTC	CASSIGKASGNYEQYF
TRBJ1-3	TRBV7-2	16	NA	NA	TGTGCCAGCAGCTTTATTACAGCTTTCTCTGGAAACACCATATATTTT	CASSFITAFSGNTIYF
TRBJ1-4	TRBV3-1/TRBV3-2	14	NA	NA	TGTGCCAGCAGCCCCGGGACACCTAATGAAAAACTGTTTTTT	CASSPGTPNEKLFF
TRBJ2-1	TRBV30	10	NA	once	TGTGCCTGGAGAAAATATGAGCAGTTCTTC	CAWRKYEQFF
TRBJ1-3	TRBV2	15	NA	NA	TGTGCCAGCACCGCTGACCGAAGCTCTGGAAACACCATATATTTT	CASTADRSSGNTIYF
TRBJ2-3	TRBV7-9	15	TRBD2	NA	TGTGCCAGCAGTTTCTTTAGCGGGGGGTTAGATACGCAGTATTTT	CASSFFSGGLDTQYF
TRBJ1-6	TRBV6-5	16	NA	few	TGTGCCAGCAGTTACTCAGCGCAGGGCCGGGGATCACCCCTCCACTTT	CASSYSAQGRGSPLHF
TRBJ2-7	TRBV27	12	NA	NA	TGTGCCAGCAGCCAGATTGGGACCGAGCAGTACTTC	CASSQIGTEQYF
TRBJ1-2	TRBV15	15	NA	NA	TGTGCCACCAGCAGGGATAGGGAGCGGGGATATGGCTACACCTTC	CATSRDRERGYGYTF
TRBJ1-5	TRBV29-1	16	NA	NA	TGCAGCGTTGACAGAGCTCAAGAAGTCAGCAATCAGCCCCAGCATTTT	CSVDRAQEVSNQPQHF
TRBJ1-2	TRBV6-1	13	NA	NA	TGTGCCAGCAGTGAAAGACCGAGCTATGGCTACACCTTC	CASSERPSYGYTF
TRBJ2-5	TRBV15	15	NA	NA	TGTGCCACCAGCAGAGCCTCAGGGGGGGCAGAGACCCAGTACTTC	CATSRASGGAETQYF
TRBJ2-7	TRBV6-1	16	NA	once	TGTGCCAGCAGTGAAGGGGGGGCAGGGCCATGGGACGAGCAGTACTTC	CASSEGGAGPWDEQYF
TRBJ2-5	TRBV7-9	15	TRBD1	NA	TGTGCCAGCAGCTCTGGACAGGGGGCCGGGGAGACCCAGTACTTC	CASSSGQGAGETQYF
TRBJ2-1	TRBV7-9	15	NA	NA	TGTGCCAGCAGCTTTAGAGGGAGCAGGTACAATGAGCAGTTCTTC	CASSFRGSRYNEQFF
TRBJ2-7	TRBV12-3/TRBV12-4	12	NA	NA	TGTGCCAGCCGAGGGACTTTGTACGAGCAGTACTTC	CASRGTLYEQYF
TRBJ2-7	TRBV7-2	14	NA	NA	TGTGCCAGCAGCTTAGCACAGGGTACCTACGAGCAGTACTTC	CASSLAQGTYEQYF
TRBJ1-5	TRBV9	15	NA	few	TGTGCCAGCAGCGTAGATGAGGGTAGCAATCAGCCCCAGCATTTT	CASSVDEGSNQPQHF
TRBJ2-3	TRBV7-2	13	NA	NA	TGTGCCAGCAGCCCCAACTCGGGGGATACGCAGTATTTT	CASSPNSGDTQYF
TRBJ1-5	TRBV25-1	13	NA	NA	TGTGCCAGCAGTGGACTGTGGGGGGAGCCCCAGCATTTT	CASSGLWGEPQHF
TRBJ1-2	TRBV4-1	15	NA	NA	TGCGCCAGCAGCCAAGGTCCGGTAACTAACTATGGCTACACCTTC	CASSQGPVTNYGYTF
TRBJ2-3	TRBV3-1/TRBV3-2	15	NA	NA	TGTGCCAGCAGCCAAGTCAAGGGTACCTCAGATACGCAGTATTTT	CASSQVKGTSDTQYF
TRBJ1-1	TRBV18	13	NA	NA	TGTGCCAGCTCACCGGACCTGAACACTGAAGCTTTCTTT	CASSPDLNTEAFF
TRBJ1-5	TRBV5-1	15	NA	NA	TGCGCCAGCAGCTTGGGTATCTATAGCAATCAGCCCCAGCATTTT	CASSLGIYSNQPQHF
TRBJ2-7	TRBV3-1/TRBV3-2	13	TRBD1	NA	TGTGCCAGCTCGGACAGGGAACGCTACGAGCAGTACTTC	CASSDRERYEQYF
TRBJ1-4	TRBV2	15	NA	NA	TGTGCCAGCAGCTCGGGCCAGACGATGGGCGAAAAACTGTTTTTT	CASSSGQTMGEKLFF
TRBJ2-1	TRBV2	15	NA	NA	TGTGCCAGCAGAGTCGAGACTAGTCGGGTGGGTGAGCAGTTCTTC	CASRVETSRVGEQFF
TRBJ1-6	TRBV10-3	13	NA	NA	TGTGCCATCAGTGCAGACAAGAATTCACCCCTCCACTTT	CAISADKNSPLHF
TRBJ2-1	TRBV21-1	18	NA	NA	TGTGCCAGCAGCAAATATGACCTAGGGGACGGAACCTACAATGAGCAGTTCTTC	CASSKYDLGDGTYNEQFF
TRBJ2-7	TRBV12-3/TRBV12-4	13	NA	NA	TGTGCCAGCAGTTTAGAGGGACCCTACGAGCAGTACTTC	CASSLEGPYEQYF
TRBJ2-1	TRBV11-1	12	NA	NA	TGTGCCAGCAGCTTAATCCTGGGGGAGCAGTTCTTC	CASSLILGEQFF
TRBJ2-5	TRBV5-1	17	TRBD2	NA	TGCGCCAGCAGCTTGGTGTTTACGACTAGCGGACAAGAGACCCAGTACTTC	CASSLVFTTSGQETQYF
TRBJ2-3	TRBV3-1/TRBV3-2	17	TRBD2	NA	TGTGCCAGCAGCCAAGGGGATAGCGGGACGGTTTCAAATACGCAGTATTTT	CASSQGDSGTVSNTQYF
TRBJ1-2	TRBV14	13	NA	few	TGTGCCAGCAGCCAAGATAGGGGATCTGGCTACACCTTC	CASSQDRGSGYTF